A selection of T cell receptor beta chains follows, all from one sample in a study of follicular helper T cells after annual influenza vaccination. Measured with immunoSEQ multiplex PCR; TCRdb has only the in-frame clones, and not every one. The repertoire holds fewer than 9,000 clones, with approximately 85% as singletons. This sample comprised CXCR5+ CD38- circulating T follicular helper cells from blood, obtained on the day of influenza vaccination. The receptors originated from an adult who received the influenza vaccine. CDR3s include the opening cysteine and the closing phenylalanine or tryptophan. The D gene is left open where the match is weak. Only part of the rows carry a size: once, few, many, or a class if the clone is expanded.

TRBJ2-7 | NA | TRBV18 | TRBD2 | TGTGCCAGCTCACCACTATCTGCGGGGGGTAACTACGAGCAGTACTTC | CASSPLSAGGNYEQYF
TRBJ2-3 | NA | TRBV2 | NA | TGTGCCAGCATCCTTCAGGGGACAAGCACAGATACGCAGTATTTT | CASILQGTSTDTQYF
TRBJ2-7 | few | TRBV25-1 | TRBD1 | TGTGCCAGCAGAGGACAGGATTCCTACGAGCAGTACTTC | CASRGQDSYEQYF
TRBJ2-7 | NA | TRBV6-1 | TRBD1 | TGTGCCAGCAGTTCAGCCGGGACAGAATACTTC | CASSSAGTEYF
TRBJ2-3 | NA | TRBV19 | NA | TGTGCCAGTAGTATACCGGGGAGCGCAGATACGCAGTATTTT | CASSIPGSADTQYF
TRBJ1-1 | NA | TRBV7-3 | TRBD1 | TGTGCCAGCAGCCCGACAGGGGCACGGGTCACTGAAGCTTTCTTT | CASSPTGARVTEAFF
TRBJ1-1 | NA | TRBV30 | TRBD1 | TGTGCCTGGACCAGGGGGGTAGCTGAAGCTTTCTTT | CAWTRGVAEAFF
TRBJ1-4 | NA | TRBV6-1 | NA | TGTGCCAGCAGTGAAGCGCGGGGGAAAAAACTGTTTTTT | CASSEARGKKLFF
TRBJ1-1 | NA | TRBV7-8 | NA | TGTGCCAGCAGCTTCGGGTTGACTGAAGCTTTCTTT | CASSFGLTEAFF
TRBJ2-1 | NA | TRBV7-6 | NA | TGTGCCAGCAGCTTTGGTCAGAAATACAATGAGCAGTTCTTC | CASSFGQKYNEQFF
TRBJ1-1 | NA | TRBV25-1 | NA | TGTGCCAGCAGTGAATTTACAGGCGCGAGGGATGAAGCTTTCTTT | CASSEFTGARDEAFF
TRBJ2-1 | NA | TRBV18 | TRBD2 | TGTGCCAGCTCAGCACCTAGCGGGGGGCGCAATGAGCAGTTCTTC | CASSAPSGGRNEQFF
TRBJ1-4 | NA | TRBV18 | NA | TGTGCCAGCTCACCAGCGCGGGAGTTGGGAAAACTGTTTTTT | CASSPARELGKLFF
TRBJ2-5 | few | TRBV29-1 | NA | TGCAGCGTTGAAGTGGGGGGTGAGGGGTACCAAGAGACCCAGTACTTC | CSVEVGGEGYQETQYF
TRBJ2-4 | NA | TRBV28 | NA | TGTGCCAGCAGTTCCGGCTCGGCGATTCAGTACTTC | CASSSGSAIQYF
TRBJ2-6 | once | TRBV29-1 | NA | TGCAGCGAAAAATCCGGGGCCAACGTCCTGACTTTC | CSEKSGANVLTF
TRBJ2-5 | NA | TRBV7-2 | NA | TGTGCCAGCAGCTCTGACAGGCAGATCGAGACCCAGTACTTC | CASSSDRQIETQYF
TRBJ2-3 | once | TRBV7-6 | NA | TGTGCCAGCAGCTTAGAACCAACGGTAGATACGCAGTATTTT | CASSLEPTVDTQYF
TRBJ2-1 | NA | TRBV9 | TRBD1 | TGTGCCAGCAGCGAGGTCGGGACAGGGTACGATGAGCAGTTCTTC | CASSEVGTGYDEQFF
TRBJ2-7 | once | TRBV29-1 | NA | TGCAGCGTTGAATTACCAGGGAGCGTCTCGGACGAGCAGTACTTC | CSVELPGSVSDEQYF
TRBJ2-3 | NA | TRBV6-1 | TRBD2 | TGTGCCAGCAAACTAGCGGGGGGGCGTGCTACGCAGTATTTT | CASKLAGGRATQYF
TRBJ2-5 | NA | TRBV14 | NA | TGTGCCAGCAGTGTCAGATCTCTAGAGACCCAGTACTTC | CASSVRSLETQYF
TRBJ2-3 | NA | TRBV10-3 | NA | TGTGCCATCAGTACTGGAGGAGATACGCAGTATTTT | CAISTGGDTQYF